Following are 29 T cell receptor beta chains from one sample sequenced in a study of blood T cell repertoires in COVID-19 (dated by TCRdb to between 2020 and 2021). Library preparation was by the immunoSEQ multiplex PCR assay. Here the immuneACCESS table is served through TCRdb, limited to in-frame sequences with V and J called. Missing clones are a known gap in these copies; in checked studies unresolved V genes cover under half, and the rest lacks a known reason. The sample data list approximately 130,000 clones, and 85% to 90% of these were observed just once. The top ten clones comprise approximately 30% of the sample. The sequencing input was peripheral blood. The receptors shown here come from a man aged 65 to 85 with active or convalescent COVID-19.

The rearrangement links TRBV18 to TRBJ2-1, with 7 bases matching TRBD1. After removal of 5 bases from V and 0 bases from J, the junction contained 4 bases not matched to a gene. Germline V lookup: CDR1 KGHSH, CDR2 LQKENI. The CDR3 covers 15 residues. The CDR3 DNA reads as TGTGCCAGCTCAAGCCGGGACAGCTCCTACAATGAGCAGTTCTTC. Translation gives CASSSRDSSYNEQFF.

As for this clone: Other DNA sequences in the sample encode the same CDR3. V usage is TRBV30 and J usage is TRBJ2-7; 10 positions agree with TRBD2. Germline CDR1 reads GTSNPN; CDR2 reads SVGIG (reference sequence). The CDR3 covers 15 residues. The CDR3 nucleotides read TGTGCGGGCGAGGGGCTAGCGGGAGAAGTGGGCGAGCAGTACTTC. It codes for CAGEGLAGEVGEQYF.

V is TRBV29-1 and J is TRBJ2-5; D is perhaps TRBD1 (5 bases). The CDR3 runs to 15 residues. Germline lookup yields CDR1 SQVTM and CDR2 ANQGSEA. V was clipped by 6 bases and J by 5 bases, with 22 bases between them. The CDR3 region is CSVRPFLDWGETQYF. The CDR3 bases are TGCAGCGTACGACCGTTCTTAGACTGGGGCGAGACCCAGTACTTC.

This chain links TRBV29-1 with TRBJ1-2; weak D call: TRBD1 (6 bases). Trimming took 3 bases from V and 2 from J, leaving 10 bases between them. The CDR3 covers 13 residues. Germline assignment: CDR1 SQVTM and CDR2 ANQGSEA. The CDR3 reads CSVERQVNYGYTF. The DNA for the CDR3 is TGCAGCGTTGAGCGACAGGTGAACTATGGCTACACCTTC.

The V gene is TRBV29-1, the J gene TRBJ1-2, with 11 bases that match TRBD1. V gave up 6 bases and J gave up 7 bases; unmatched junction bases: 4. There are 12 residues in the CDR3. Germline CDR1 SQVTM, CDR2 ANQGSEA. For the CDR3, the DNA is TGCAGCGTGGACAGGGGGCTCGGTGGCTACACCTTC. This gives the protein CSVDRGLGGYTF.

This chain links TRBV3-1 (or the pseudogene TRBV3-2) with TRBJ2-7, with D unresolved. With 4 bases removed from V and 0 bases from J, the gap between germline ends came to 13 bases. The CDR3 has 15 amino acids. CDR1 and CDR2 from the germline V gene are LGHDT and YNNKEL (reference sequence). The CDR3 DNA reads TGTGCCAGCAGCCGAGGTGTGACGGACTCCTACGAGCAGTACTTC. Residues: CASSRGVTDSYEQYF.

The chain has TRBV29-1 and TRBJ2-1; unclear D gene. CDR3 size: 15 residues. The germline V gene encodes CDR1 SQVTM and CDR2 ANQGSEA. V lost 0 bases and J lost 6, with 15 bases in between. CDR3 in DNA: TGCAGCGTTGAAGATCTTGCGGCAACCCTCAATGAGCAGTTCTTC. As protein: CSVEDLAATLNEQFF.

This chain joins TRBV6-6 and TRBJ2-1, with TRBD2 matching over 10 bases. The CDR3 loop spans 15 amino acids. Germline CDR1 is MNHNY and CDR2 is SVGAGI (reference sequence). V shed 6 bases and J 8 bases; nucleotides not matched to a gene: 10. Here the CDR3 reads CASRRGLAMVDEQFF. CDR3 sequence (DNA): TGTGCCAGCAGAAGGGGACTAGCGATGGTCGATGAGCAGTTCTTC.

The chain combines TRBV10-2 with TRBJ1-1; D may be TRBD1 (6 bases). CDR3 length: 16 amino acids. The V and J ends lost 8 bases and 4 bases respectively, with 23 bases between them. The germline CDR1 and CDR2 sequences are WSHSY and SAAADI. CDR3 sequence: CASVAGTSMGFTEAFF. The CDR3 region has the DNA TGCGCCAGCGTAGCCGGGACATCAATGGGGTTCACTGAAGCTTTCTTT.

The V gene is TRBV5-1, the J gene TRBJ1-6; no definite D call. Deletions cut 2 bases from V and 7 bases from J, with 10 bases between. This CDR3 comprises 14 residues. CDR1 and CDR2 (germline): SGHRS, YFSETQ. In nucleotides, the CDR3 is TGCGCCAGCAGCTTAGGCGGAGTAAATTCACCCCTCCACTTT. The encoded protein is CASSLGGVNSPLHF.

A few counts support this clone. The CDR3 DNA is TGTGCCAGCAGCAAAACAGGGGATGATACGCAGTATTTT. Its protein is CASSKTGDDTQYF. This chain connects TRBV3-1 (or the pseudogene TRBV3-2) to TRBJ2-3; 7 bases agree with TRBD1. Trimming took 5 bases from V and 6 from J; bases not matched to a gene: 5. The CDR3 consists of 13 residues. The germline V gene has CDR1 LGHDT and CDR2 YNNKEL (reference sequence).

The chain has TRBV20-1 and TRBJ2-7, with D perhaps TRBD2 (6 bases). The CDR3 is 10 amino acids. CDR1 and CDR2 from the germline V gene are DFQATT and SNEGSKA (reference sequence). V was cut by 5 bases and J by 10 bases, with 12 bases left in between. The CDR3 sequence: CSADGGRQYF. As DNA, the CDR3 is TGCAGTGCTGACGGGGGAAGACAGTACTTC.

The rearrangement joins TRBV6-5 to TRBJ2-7, with 7 bases matching TRBD1. CDR3 length: 16 amino acids. Germline CDR1 reads MNHEY; CDR2 reads SVGAGI. V was pared by 0 bases and J by 5 bases, with 10 bases of the junction left unmatched. The CDR3 DNA sequence: TGTGCCAGCAGTTACTCAGACAGGGCCCCTAAGGACGAGCAGTACTTC. Residues: CASSYSDRAPKDEQYF.

The chain links TRBV5-1 to TRBJ2-5; D is perhaps TRBD2 (6 bases). V shed 5 bases and J shed 1 base, with 12 bases lying between them. The CDR3 contains 14 residues. The V gene's germline CDR1 is SGHRS and CDR2 YFSETQ. The CDR3 loop reads CASSPGELQETQYF. The DNA for the CDR3 is TGCGCCAGCAGTCCGGGGGAACTCCAAGAGACCCAGTACTTC.

The genes are TRBV28 and TRBJ2-7, with 11 bases lining up with TRBD1. Looked up from germline, CDR1 is MDHEN and CDR2 is SYDVKM. V shed 6 bases, J shed 4 bases, and the junction held 2 bases outside the gene matches. The CDR3 sequence is 13 residues long. The CDR3 reads CASRGQGAYEQYF. The CDR3, as DNA: TGTGCCAGCAGAGGACAGGGGGCATACGAGCAGTACTTC.

The genes are TRBV5-1 and TRBJ2-2; D possibly corresponds to TRBD1 (6 bases). Germline-derived CDR1 and CDR2 are SGHRS and YFSETQ. Trimming removed 0 bases from V and 4 bases from J, with 10 bases in between. The CDR3 sequence is 15 residues long. The CDR3 region has the DNA TGCGCCAGCAGCTTGGGCGGACAGAGCACCGGGGAGCTGTTTTTT. Translating gives CASSLGGQSTGELFF.

This clone was picked up a small number of times. The chain uses TRBV4-2 and TRBJ2-5; 8 bases match TRBD2. This CDR3 contains 16 residues. Germline CDR1 is LGHNA and CDR2 is YNFKEQ. V shed 0 bases, J shed 4 bases, and the junction held 7 bases outside the gene matches. CDR3 amino acids: CASSQDGTGGGETQYF. CDR3 coding DNA: TGTGCCAGCAGCCAAGATGGAACGGGAGGGGGAGAGACCCAGTACTTC.

This clone was seen once. This chain links TRBV15 with TRBJ2-5; possibly TRBD1 for D (5 bases). The CDR3 totals 14 residues. V was clipped by 0 bases and J by 5 bases, with 10 bases between them. The germline CDR1 and CDR2 sequences are LNHNV and YYDKDF (reference sequence). The CDR3 DNA is TGTGCCACCAGCAGAGACCAGGGTGCGGAGACCCAGTACTTC. This codes for CATSRDQGAETQYF. The full variable domain, with the rest looked up from reference TRBV15 and TRBJ2-5, is DAMVIQNPRYQVTQFGKPVTLSCSQTLNHNVMYWYQQKSSQAPKLLFHYYDKDFNNEADTPDNFQSRRPNTSFCFLDIRSPGLGDTAMYLCATSRDQGAETQYFGPGTRLLVL.

The chain joins TRBV15 to TRBJ1-4; TRBD1 might be the D (5 bases). This CDR3 spans 14 amino acids. The germline V and J ends were trimmed by 10 bases and 8 bases, with 20 bases remaining between them. Germline V gene sequence: CDR1 LNHNV, CDR2 YYDKDF (reference sequence). The CDR3 protein is CARILRGEGEKLFF. In nucleotides, the CDR3 is TGTGCCAGGATTTTACGGGGGGAAGGGGAAAAACTGTTTTTT.

This rearrangement joins TRBV4-2 to TRBJ2-1; tentative D call: TRBD2 (6 bases). V lost 3 bases, J lost 3 bases, and 12 bases lay in between. The CDR3 covers 15 residues. Germline-derived CDR1 and CDR2 are LGHNA and YNFKEQ. CDR3 bases: TGTGCCAGCAGCCAGTCGGGCGGGATCTACAATGAGCAGTTCTTC. Translation gives CASSQSGGIYNEQFF.

The chain combines TRBV5-1 with TRBJ1-4; 7 bases are shared with TRBD1. Germline trimming cut 4 bases from V and 3 bases from J; bases unmatched to any gene: 3. Germline lookup yields CDR1 SGHRS and CDR2 YFSETQ. The CDR3 runs to 14 residues. CDR3 loop: CASSQGVANEKLFF. As DNA, the CDR3 is TGCGCCAGCAGCCAGGGGGTAGCTAATGAAAAACTGTTTTTT.

The rearrangement joins TRBV11-2 to TRBJ2-2, with D maybe TRBD1 (5 bases). The V gene's germline CDR1 is SGHAT and CDR2 FQNNGV. V dropped 0 bases and J dropped 6 bases, with 8 bases sitting between them. There are 14 residues in the CDR3. CDR3 sequence (DNA): TGTGCCAGCAGCTTAGACAGGGTGGCCGGGGAGCTGTTTTTT. It translates to CASSLDRVAGELFF.

V usage is TRBV27 and J usage is TRBJ1-6, with unresolved D. CDR3 length: 14 amino acids. Germline-derived CDR1 and CDR2 are MNHEY and SMNVEV (reference sequence). Deletions cut 1 base from V and 6 bases from J, with 7 bases between. CDR3 DNA: TGTGCCAGCAGTTTATTCAGGTTTAATTCACCCCTCCACTTT. The encoded protein is CASSLFRFNSPLHF.

This chain links TRBV7-3 with TRBJ1-2, with 9 positions matching TRBD1. The V gene's germline CDR1 is SGHTA and CDR2 FQGTGA. This CDR3 is 15 amino acids long. V gave up 1 base and J gave up 6 bases; unmatched junction bases: 6. The CDR3 nucleotides read TGTGCCAGCAGCTTAAAGGAGACAGGGGGAAATGGCTACACCTTC. Protein: CASSLKETGGNGYTF.

V is TRBV5-1 and J is TRBJ1-5; D is unclear. CDR1 is SGHRS, CDR2 YFSETQ, per germline. The CDR3 totals 12 residues. The V end was cut by 3 bases, the J end by 6 bases, with 7 bases between. DNA of the CDR3: TGCGCCAGCAGCTGGGAGGGTCAGCCCCAGCATTTT. Translating gives CASSWEGQPQHF.

This chain joins TRBV7-2 and TRBJ2-7; 14 bases align to TRBD2. Germline V gene sequence: CDR1 SGHTA, CDR2 FQGNSA. The CDR3 spans 19 residues. The J segment lost 7 bases and the V segment lost 3 bases, leaving 17 bases of the junction unmatched. The CDR3 sequence is CASSLTLWTSGRTISEQYF. CDR3 nucleotide sequence: TGTGCCAGCAGCTTGACCCTGTGGACTAGCGGGAGGACTATAAGTGAGCAGTACTTC. Variable domain in full (rest from reference TRBV7-2 and TRBJ2-7): GAGVSQSPSNKVTEKGKDVELRCDPISGHTALYWYRQSLGQGLEFLIYFQGNSAPDKSGLPSDRFSAERTGGSVSTLTIQRTQQEDSAVYLCASSLTLWTSGRTISEQYFGPGTRLTVT.

The chain couples TRBV2 to TRBJ1-2; 8 bases are a match to TRBD1. Germline V gene data show CDR1 as SNHLY and CDR2 as FYNNEI. Losses at the gene ends were 5 bases for V and 6 bases for J; bases not matched to a gene: 8. This CDR3 has 14 amino acids. CDR3 nucleotide sequence: TGTGCCAGCAGTTATTGGGGACAGGACCATGGCTACACCTTC. Protein: CASSYWGQDHGYTF.

J is TRBJ2-7 and V is TRBV27; 9 bases map to TRBD1. With V trimmed by 6 bases and J by 2 bases, 8 bases remained unmatched. The germline V gene encodes CDR1 MNHEY and CDR2 SMNVEV (reference sequence). CDR3 length equals 15 residues. The CDR3: CASSPGQGIAYEQYF. The CDR3 coding sequence is TGTGCCAGCAGCCCGGGACAGGGCATTGCCTACGAGCAGTACTTC.

The genes are TRBV6-1 and TRBJ2-1; maybe TRBD2 (7 bases). The CDR3 runs 19 residues. V shed 0 bases and J shed 1 base, with 19 bases lying between them. CDR1 is MNHNS and CDR2 is SASEGT in the germline V gene. This CDR3 reads CASSEAGGVGGTSYNEQFF. CDR3 nucleotides: TGTGCCAGCAGTGAAGCGGGAGGGGTCGGCGGGACATCCTACAATGAGCAGTTCTTC.